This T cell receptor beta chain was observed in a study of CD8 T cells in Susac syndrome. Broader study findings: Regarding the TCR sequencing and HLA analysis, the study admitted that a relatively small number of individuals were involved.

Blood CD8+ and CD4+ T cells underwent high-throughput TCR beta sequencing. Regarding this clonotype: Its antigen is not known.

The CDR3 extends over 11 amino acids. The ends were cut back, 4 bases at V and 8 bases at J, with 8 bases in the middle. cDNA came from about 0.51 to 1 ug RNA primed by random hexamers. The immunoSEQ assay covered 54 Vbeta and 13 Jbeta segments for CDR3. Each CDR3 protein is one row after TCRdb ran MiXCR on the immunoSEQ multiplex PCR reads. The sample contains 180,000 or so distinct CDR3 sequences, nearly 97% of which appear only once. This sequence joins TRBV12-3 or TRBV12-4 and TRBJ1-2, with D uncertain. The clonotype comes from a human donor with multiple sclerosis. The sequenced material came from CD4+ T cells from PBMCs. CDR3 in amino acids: CASSSWEGYTF. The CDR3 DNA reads TGTGCCAGCAGTTCGTGGGAGGGCTACACCTTC.